The sequence of this T cell receptor beta chain was determined in a study of metastatic and nonmetastatic thyroid tumors. In this sample, this clone turned up many times. Patients underwent thyroid surgery, and none had received any treatment before it. As originally analysed: Construction of a distant-metastasis classifier for papillary thyroid cancer relied on CDR3 differences across clinicopathological groups. TCRdb re-called the PCR reads through MiXCR. TCRdb's processing, not the authors', yielded these V and J calls. The sample lists roughly 20,000 clones; about 28% were seen once. This CDR3 spans 15 amino acids. Trimming stripped 5 bases from V and 4 bases from J, with 20 bases between. The V gene's germline CDR1 is DFQATT and CDR2 SNEGSKA (reference sequence).

The TCR was taken from a female donor with papillary thyroid cancer or a benign thyroid nodule (not recorded which). Some clones in this sample may be carry-over from other donors' samples. The sequenced sample was tumor tissue. This chain joins TRBV20-1 and TRBJ1-1; TRBD1 might be the D (6 bases). The CDR3 loop is CSASPLTGSSTEAFF. The DNA for the CDR3 is TGCAGTGCTTCTCCCTTGACAGGAAGTAGCACTGAAGCTTTCTTT.